This T cell receptor beta chain was sequenced during a study of blood T cell repertoires in COVID-19. Germline CDR1 and CDR2: SGHRS and YFSETQ. The germline V and J ends were trimmed by 7 bases and 1 base, with 11 bases remaining between them. This CDR3 is built from 13 residues. Profiled with immunoSEQ multiplex PCR; TCRdb holds only in-frame clones, not every one. The data show 60,000 to 75,000 clones, roughly 70% seen once. Clinical history reported by participants formed the basis on which cohorts were assigned. Within 2 weeks before study entry, exposed participants met a COVID-19 case. The source of this sequence is a woman aged 60-70 years who had been exposed to COVID-19. The chain employs TRBV5-1 and TRBJ1-1, with D possibly being TRBD1 (5 bases). The sample was PBMCs or T cells enriched from blood (not recorded which). CDR3 residues: CASGGAPNTEAFF. DNA for the CDR3: TGCGCCAGCGGCGGGGCGCCGAACACTGAAGCTTTCTTT.